The TCR beta chain described here comes from a study of somatic mutations in cytotoxic T cells in rheumatoid arthritis. As for the study in general: Some V beta antibody-stained T-cell populations were flow-sorted at nearly 100% purity, including V beta1+ cells sequenced for TCRB. Whole-study findings and limits: There were about an eighth of the roughly 60 patients in whom the largest CD8+ clone exceeded 20% of CD8+ cells.

Positive magnetic bead selection separated CD4+ and CD8+ cells, and flow cytometry confirmed purity. This clone was picked up a small number of times. Its antigen is still unknown. TCRdb's table, derived via immunoSEQ multiplex PCR, lists solely in-frame clones and lacks some. The table records about 16,000 clones, approximately 77% of them present only once. The sample consisted of CD8+ T cells sorted from blood. This TCR was sampled from an adult with rheumatoid arthritis.

The CDR3 loop reads CASSIGPGGESSPLHF. The DNA for the CDR3 is TGTGCCAGTAGTATAGGGCCAGGGGGCGAGAGTTCACCCCTCCACTTT. The rearrangement joins TRBV19 to TRBJ1-6, with 8 positions matching TRBD1. Germline V gives CDR1 LNHDA, CDR2 SQIVND (reference sequence). The CDR3 is 16 residues long. The trim removed 1 base at V and 9 bases at J, leaving 8 bases unmatched.